This TCR beta chain appears in the sequencing data of a study of cytomegalovirus exposure and HLA in healthy donors. Overall study results and limits: Cytomegalovirus status was reportedly diagnosed by the classifier with high specificity and sensitivity.

CDR1 GTSNPN and CDR2 SVGIG come from the germline V gene (reference sequence). The length of the CDR3 is 14 residues. Trimming took 7 bases from V and 6 from J; bases not matched to a gene: 10. Here immunoSEQ multiplex PCR was the method, and the copy in TCRdb shows in-frame clones only, minus some. The top ten hold roughly 5% of the sample, which has about 120,000 clones, 86% seen once. With respect to this clone: Its matching antigen is unknown.

The sequenced material came from PBMCs. The chain joins TRBV30 to TRBJ2-1; TRBD1 agrees at 9 bases. This TCR derives from a man aged 18 to 35 in good health and CMV-seronegative. This chain's CDR3 is CASNPGTGLNEQFF. CDR3 bases: TGTGCCTCGAATCCCGGGACAGGGCTCAATGAGCAGTTCTTC.